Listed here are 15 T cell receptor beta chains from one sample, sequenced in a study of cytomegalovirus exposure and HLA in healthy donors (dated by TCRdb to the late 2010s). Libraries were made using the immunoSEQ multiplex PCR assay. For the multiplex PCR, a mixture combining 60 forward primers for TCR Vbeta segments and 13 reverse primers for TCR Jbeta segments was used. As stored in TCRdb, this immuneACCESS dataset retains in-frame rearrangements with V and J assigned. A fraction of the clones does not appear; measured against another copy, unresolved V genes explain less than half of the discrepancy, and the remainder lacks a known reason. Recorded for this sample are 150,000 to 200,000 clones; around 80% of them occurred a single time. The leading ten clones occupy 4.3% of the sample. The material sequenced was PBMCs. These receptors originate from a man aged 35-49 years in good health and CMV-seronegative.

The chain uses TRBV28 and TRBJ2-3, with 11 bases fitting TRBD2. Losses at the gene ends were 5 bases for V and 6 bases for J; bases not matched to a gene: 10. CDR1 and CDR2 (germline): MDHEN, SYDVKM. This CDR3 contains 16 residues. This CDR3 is CASSEFLAGGQDTQYF. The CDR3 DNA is TGTGCCAGCAGTGAGTTCCTAGCGGGGGGCCAGGATACGCAGTATTTT.

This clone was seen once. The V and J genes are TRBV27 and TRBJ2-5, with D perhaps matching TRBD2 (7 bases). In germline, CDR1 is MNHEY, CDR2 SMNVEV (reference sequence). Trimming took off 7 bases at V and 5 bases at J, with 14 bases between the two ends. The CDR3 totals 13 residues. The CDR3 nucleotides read TGTGCCAGCAAGGGGGGGCCGGGGGAGACCCAGTACTTC. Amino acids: CASKGGPGETQYF.

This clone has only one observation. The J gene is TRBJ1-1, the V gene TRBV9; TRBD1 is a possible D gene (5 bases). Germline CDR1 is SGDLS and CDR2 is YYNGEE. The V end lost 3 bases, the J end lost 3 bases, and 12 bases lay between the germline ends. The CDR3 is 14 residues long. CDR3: CASSALPGDTEAFF. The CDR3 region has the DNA TGTGCCAGCAGCGCCCTCCCGGGGGACACTGAAGCTTTCTTT.

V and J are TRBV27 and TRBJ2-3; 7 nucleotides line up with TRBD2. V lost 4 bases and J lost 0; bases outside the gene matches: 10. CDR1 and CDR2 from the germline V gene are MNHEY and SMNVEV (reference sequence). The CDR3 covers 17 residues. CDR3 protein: CASSSNPLGGSTDTQYF. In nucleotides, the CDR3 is TGTGCCAGCAGTTCTAATCCGTTGGGGGGGAGCACAGATACGCAGTATTTT.

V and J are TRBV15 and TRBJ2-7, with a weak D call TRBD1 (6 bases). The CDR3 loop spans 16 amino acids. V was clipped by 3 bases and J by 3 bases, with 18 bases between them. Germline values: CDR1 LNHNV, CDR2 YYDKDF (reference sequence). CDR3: CATSRGKTGSVYEQYF. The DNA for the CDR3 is TGTGCCACCAGCAGGGGGAAAACAGGGTCAGTCTACGAGCAGTACTTC.

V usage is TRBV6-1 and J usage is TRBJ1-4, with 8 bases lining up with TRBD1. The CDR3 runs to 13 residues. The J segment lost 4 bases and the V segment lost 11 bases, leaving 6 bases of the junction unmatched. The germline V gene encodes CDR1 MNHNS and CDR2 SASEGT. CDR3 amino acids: CAGGQGLNEKLFF. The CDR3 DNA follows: TGTGCCGGCGGACAGGGACTTAATGAAAAACTGTTTTTT.

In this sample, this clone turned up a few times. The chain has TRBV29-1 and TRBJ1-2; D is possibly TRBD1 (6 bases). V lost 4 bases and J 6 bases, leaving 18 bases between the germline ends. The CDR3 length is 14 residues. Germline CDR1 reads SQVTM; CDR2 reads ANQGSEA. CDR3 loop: CSVGGGTGYDGYTF. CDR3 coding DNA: TGCAGCGTTGGGGGGGGCACAGGGTATGATGGCTACACCTTC.

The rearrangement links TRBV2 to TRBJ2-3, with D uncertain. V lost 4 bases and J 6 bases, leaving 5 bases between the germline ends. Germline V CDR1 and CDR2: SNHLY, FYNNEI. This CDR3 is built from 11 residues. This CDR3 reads CASSAVDTQYF. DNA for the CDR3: TGTGCCAGCAGTGCTGTCGATACGCAGTATTTT.

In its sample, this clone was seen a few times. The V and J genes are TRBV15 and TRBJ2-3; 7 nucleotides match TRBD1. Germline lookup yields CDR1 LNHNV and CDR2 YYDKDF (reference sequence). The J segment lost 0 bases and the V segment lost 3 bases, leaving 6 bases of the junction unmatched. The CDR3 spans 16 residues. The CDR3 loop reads CATSRKDRASTDTQYF. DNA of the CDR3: TGTGCCACCAGCAGGAAAGACAGGGCCAGCACAGATACGCAGTATTTT.

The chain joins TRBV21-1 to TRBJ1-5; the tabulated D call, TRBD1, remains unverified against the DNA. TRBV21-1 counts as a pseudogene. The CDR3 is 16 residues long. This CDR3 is CASSKSTDNSNQPQHF. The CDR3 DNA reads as TGTGCCAGCAGCAAATCCACAGACAATAGCAATCAGCCCCAGCATTTT.

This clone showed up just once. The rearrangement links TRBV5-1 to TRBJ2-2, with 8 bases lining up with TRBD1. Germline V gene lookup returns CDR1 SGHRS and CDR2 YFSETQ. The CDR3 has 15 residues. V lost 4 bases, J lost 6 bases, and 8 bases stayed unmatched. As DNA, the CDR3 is TGCGCCAGCAGCCGGGCAGGGGGCCCTCCCGGGGAGCTGTTTTTT. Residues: CASSRAGGPPGELFF.

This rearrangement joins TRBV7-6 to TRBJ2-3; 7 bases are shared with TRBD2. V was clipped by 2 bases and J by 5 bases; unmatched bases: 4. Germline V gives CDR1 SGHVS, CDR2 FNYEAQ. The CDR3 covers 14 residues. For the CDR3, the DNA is TGTGCCAGCAGCTTAACGGGGGGAGGAGATACGCAGTATTTT. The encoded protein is CASSLTGGGDTQYF.

CDR3 DNA sequence: TGCAGCGTTGAAGGCGAAGTCAGGGGCCACGAGCAGTACTTC. It translates to CSVEGEVRGHEQYF. The rearrangement links TRBV29-1 to TRBJ2-7; a possible D gene is TRBD1 (6 bases). The CDR3 extends over 14 amino acids. Germline CDR1 reads SQVTM; CDR2 reads ANQGSEA. V dropped 1 base and J dropped 5 bases, with 15 bases sitting between them.

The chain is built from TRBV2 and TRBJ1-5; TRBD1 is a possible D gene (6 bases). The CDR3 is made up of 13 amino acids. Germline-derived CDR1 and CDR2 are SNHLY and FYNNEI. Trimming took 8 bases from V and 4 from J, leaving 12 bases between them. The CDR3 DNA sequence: TGTGCCAGCGCCCGGACAGAAAATCAGCCCCAGCATTTT. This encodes CASARTENQPQHF.

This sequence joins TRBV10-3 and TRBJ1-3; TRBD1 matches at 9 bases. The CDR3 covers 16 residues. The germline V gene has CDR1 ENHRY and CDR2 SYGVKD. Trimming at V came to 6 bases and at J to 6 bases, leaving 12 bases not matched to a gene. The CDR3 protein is CAISPGQGGGENTIYF. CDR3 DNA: TGTGCCATCAGCCCGGGACAGGGTGGGGGAGAAAACACCATATATTTT.